This paragraph covers one T cell receptor beta chain sequence. Its antigen remains unidentified. Nothing much larger sits one base from this clone, and base qualities are not available. Separate from the approximately 700-subject first cohort, the validation cohort of roughly 120 subjects was the group to which the donors belonged. Receptor libraries were prepared by the immunoSEQ multiplex PCR assay. In the authors' own workflow: A statistical classification framework was developed to diagnose cytomegalovirus status using the catalog of TCR beta chain sequences. The immuneACCESS repertoire file appears here via TCRdb, limited to in-frame rearrangements. These files lack a portion of the clones; in checked studies, under half of the deficit traces to unresolved V genes, and the cause of the others is not known. The V and J calls and clone size are taken from that table; D and trimming were inferred from the DNA. The table for this sample lists 150,000 to 200,000 clones; about 90% of them were counted only once. The top ten constitute 4% to 4.5% of the sample.

This sample is part of a study of cytomegalovirus exposure and HLA in healthy donors (dated by TCRdb to about 2017). Regarding the study in general: A later analysis indicated that the 90 to 150 validation repertoires were generated on the platform also employed for the 670 or so repertoires of the first cohort. The study aimed to test whether signatures of past pathogen exposure could be identified by cataloging public T cell receptors. High-throughput TCR immunosequencing, statistical association of individual TCRs with disease status, and machine learning were combined to predict cytomegalovirus infection status. Besides the first cohort of hundreds of subjects, a separate validation cohort made up of 120 or so different subjects was used. The research as a whole found: Cytomegalovirus status was reported to be diagnosed by the classifier with high specificity and sensitivity in both the original and validation cohorts. According to the authors, the approach could potentially be generalized to other disease states and immunological phenotypes. A few of the identified cytomegalovirus-associated TCR beta chains were confirmed in vitro to be specific for cytomegalovirus antigens. Of the cluster scores, roughly 95% were above 0 in a later analysis, which found that TCRs clustered in the first cohort also tended to co-occur in the 120 validation repertoires. All 120 or so repertoires were used to score co-occurrence in the validation cohort in a later analysis, because that analysis had no HLA typing for the cohort. A total of 150 or so TCR beta chains were listed by the study as associated with cytomegalovirus. While some public TCRs were present in many individuals, most TCR sequences turned up only very rarely across donors.

Taken from cysteine to phenylalanine, the CDR3 has 13 residues. Just CDR3 DNA is preserved here, 39 bases in frame from base 1. Compared with germline, V lacks 1 base and J lacks 6 bases; bases without a gene match: 2. Via the germline V gene, CDR1 is MGHRA and CDR2 YSYEKL. The chain uses TRBV4-1 and TRBJ1-1, with 7 bases in between that match TRBD1. The clonotype was recovered from a young man in good health and CMV-seropositive. The sequencing input was PBMCs. The nucleotides are TGCGCCAGCAGCCAAGGAACAGGGGCTGAAGCTTTCTTT. It encodes CASSQGTGAEAFF.